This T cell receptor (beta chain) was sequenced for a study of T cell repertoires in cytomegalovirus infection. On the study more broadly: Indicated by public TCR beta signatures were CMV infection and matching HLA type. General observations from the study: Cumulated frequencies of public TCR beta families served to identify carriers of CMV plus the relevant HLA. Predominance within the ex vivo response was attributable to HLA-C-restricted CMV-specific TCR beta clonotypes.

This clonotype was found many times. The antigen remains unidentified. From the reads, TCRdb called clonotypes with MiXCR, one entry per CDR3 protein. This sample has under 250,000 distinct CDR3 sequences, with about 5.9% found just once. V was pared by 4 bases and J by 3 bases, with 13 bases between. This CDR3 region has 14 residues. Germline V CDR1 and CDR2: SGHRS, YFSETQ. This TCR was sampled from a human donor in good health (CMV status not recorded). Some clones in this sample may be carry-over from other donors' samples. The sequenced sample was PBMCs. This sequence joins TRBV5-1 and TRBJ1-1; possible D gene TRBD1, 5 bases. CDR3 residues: CASSRAGLDTEAFF. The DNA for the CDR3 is TGCGCCAGCAGCCGTGCAGGGCTCGACACTGAAGCTTTCTTT.